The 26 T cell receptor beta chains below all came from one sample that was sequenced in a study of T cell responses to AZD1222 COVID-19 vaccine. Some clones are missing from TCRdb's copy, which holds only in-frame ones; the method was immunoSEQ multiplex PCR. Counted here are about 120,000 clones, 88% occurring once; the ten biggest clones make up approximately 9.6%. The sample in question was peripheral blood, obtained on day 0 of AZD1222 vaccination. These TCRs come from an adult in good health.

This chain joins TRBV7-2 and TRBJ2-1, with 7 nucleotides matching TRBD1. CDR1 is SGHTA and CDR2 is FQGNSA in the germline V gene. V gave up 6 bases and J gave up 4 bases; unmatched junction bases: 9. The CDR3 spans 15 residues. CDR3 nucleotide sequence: TGTGCCAGCAGTCCCGGACAGGAGCCATACAATGAGCAGTTCTTC. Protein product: CASSPGQEPYNEQFF.

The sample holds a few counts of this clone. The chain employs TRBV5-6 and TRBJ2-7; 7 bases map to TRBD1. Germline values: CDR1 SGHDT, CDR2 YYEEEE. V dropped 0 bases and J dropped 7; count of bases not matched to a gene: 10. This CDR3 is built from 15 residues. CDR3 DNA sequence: TGTGCCAGCAGCTTGGCGGGTGGACAGGCCTCAGAGCAGTACTTC. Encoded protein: CASSLAGGQASEQYF.

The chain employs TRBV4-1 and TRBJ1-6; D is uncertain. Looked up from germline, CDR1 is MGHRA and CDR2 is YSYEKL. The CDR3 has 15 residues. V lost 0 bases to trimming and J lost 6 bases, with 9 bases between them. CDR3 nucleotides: TGCGCCAGCAGCCAAGAAGGTATGGGTAATTCACCCCTCCACTTT. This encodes CASSQEGMGNSPLHF.

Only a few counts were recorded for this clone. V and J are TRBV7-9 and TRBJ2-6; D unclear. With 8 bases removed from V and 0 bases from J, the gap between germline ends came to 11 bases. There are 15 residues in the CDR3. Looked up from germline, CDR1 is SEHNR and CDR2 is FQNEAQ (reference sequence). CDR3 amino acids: CASSERHSGANVLTF. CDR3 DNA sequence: TGTGCCAGCTCCGAACGGCACTCTGGGGCCAACGTCCTGACTTTC.

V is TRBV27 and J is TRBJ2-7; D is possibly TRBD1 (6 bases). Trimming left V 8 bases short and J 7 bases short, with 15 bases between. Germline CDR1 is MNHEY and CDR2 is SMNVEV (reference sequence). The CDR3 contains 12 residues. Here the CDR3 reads CASGSGHIEQYF. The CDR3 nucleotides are TGTGCCAGCGGTTCGGGACACATAGAGCAGTACTTC.

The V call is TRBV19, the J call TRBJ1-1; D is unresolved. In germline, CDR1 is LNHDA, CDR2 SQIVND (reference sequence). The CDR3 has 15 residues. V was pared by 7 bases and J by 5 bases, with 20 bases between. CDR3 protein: CASTLSGLKDTEAFF. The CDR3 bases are TGTGCCAGTACCCTTAGTGGGTTAAAGGATACTGAAGCTTTCTTT. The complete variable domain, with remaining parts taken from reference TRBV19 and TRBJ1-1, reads DGGITQSPKYLFRKEGQNVTLSCEQNLNHDAMYWYRQDPGQGLRLIYYSQIVNDFQKGDIAEGYSVSREKKESFPLTVTSAQKNPTAFYLCASTLSGLKDTEAFFGQGTRLTVV.

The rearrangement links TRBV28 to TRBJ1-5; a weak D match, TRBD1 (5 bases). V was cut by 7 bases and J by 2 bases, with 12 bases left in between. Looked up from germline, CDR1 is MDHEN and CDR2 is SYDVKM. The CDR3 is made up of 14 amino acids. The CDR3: CASTHGGGNQPQHF. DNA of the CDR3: TGTGCCAGCACCCATGGGGGGGGCAATCAGCCCCAGCATTTT.

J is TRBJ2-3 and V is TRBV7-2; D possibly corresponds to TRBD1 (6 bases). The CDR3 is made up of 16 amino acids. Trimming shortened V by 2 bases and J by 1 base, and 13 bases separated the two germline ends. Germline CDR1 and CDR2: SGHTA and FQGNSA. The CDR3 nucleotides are TGTGCCAGCAGCTTACTCCCGCCAGGGGGCACAGATACGCAGTATTTT. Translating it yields CASSLLPPGGTDTQYF.

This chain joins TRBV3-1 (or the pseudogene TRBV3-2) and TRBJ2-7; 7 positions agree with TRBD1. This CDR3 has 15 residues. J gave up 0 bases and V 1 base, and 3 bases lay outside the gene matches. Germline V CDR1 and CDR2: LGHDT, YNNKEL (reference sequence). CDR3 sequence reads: CASSQGQGNSYEQYF. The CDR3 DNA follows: TGTGCCAGCAGCCAAGGACAGGGAAACTCCTACGAGCAGTACTTC.

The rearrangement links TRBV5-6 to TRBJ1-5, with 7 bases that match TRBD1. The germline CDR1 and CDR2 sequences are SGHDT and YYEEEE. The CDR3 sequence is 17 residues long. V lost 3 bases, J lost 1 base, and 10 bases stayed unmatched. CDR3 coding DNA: TGTGCCAGCAGCTCCTACAGGGGAGCGATAAGCAATCAGCCCCAGCATTTT. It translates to CASSSYRGAISNQPQHF.

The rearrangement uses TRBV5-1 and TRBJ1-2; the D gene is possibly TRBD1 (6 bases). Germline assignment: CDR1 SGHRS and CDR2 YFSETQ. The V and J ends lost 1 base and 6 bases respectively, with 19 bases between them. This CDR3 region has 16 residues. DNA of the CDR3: TGCGCCAGCAGCTTGCGTTCACAGGGTCTCGAAAATGGCTACACCTTC. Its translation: CASSLRSQGLENGYTF.

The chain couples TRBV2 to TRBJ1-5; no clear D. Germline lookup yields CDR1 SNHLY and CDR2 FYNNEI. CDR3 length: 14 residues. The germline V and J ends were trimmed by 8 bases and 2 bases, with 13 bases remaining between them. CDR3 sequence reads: CASGRDMRNQPQHF. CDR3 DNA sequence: TGTGCCAGCGGAAGGGATATGCGCAATCAGCCCCAGCATTTT.

In DNA form, the CDR3 reads TGTGCCAGCAGCTTTCTTACAACTACTAAAAACATTCAGTACTTC. Its translation is CASSFLTTTKNIQYF. The rearrangement links TRBV7-2 to TRBJ2-4; D gene unclear. Germline values: CDR1 SGHTA, CDR2 FQGNSA. V lost 3 bases to trimming and J lost 4 bases, with 13 bases between them. The CDR3 sequence is 15 residues long.

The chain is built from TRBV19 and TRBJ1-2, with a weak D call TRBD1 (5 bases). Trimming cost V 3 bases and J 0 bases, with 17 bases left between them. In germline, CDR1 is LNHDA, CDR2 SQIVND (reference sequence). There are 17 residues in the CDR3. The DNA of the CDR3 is TGTGCCAGTAGTATCCGGACACGGCAAACTGCTAACTATGGCTACACCTTC. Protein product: CASSIRTRQTANYGYTF.

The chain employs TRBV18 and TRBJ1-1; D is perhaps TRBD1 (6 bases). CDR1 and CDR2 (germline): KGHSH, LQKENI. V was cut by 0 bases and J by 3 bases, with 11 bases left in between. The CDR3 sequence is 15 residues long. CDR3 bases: TGTGCCAGCTCACCACCCGTTAAGGGGGACACTGAAGCTTTCTTT. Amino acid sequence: CASSPPVKGDTEAFF.

The CDR3 bases are TGTGCCAGTAGTATTGGAGACACGAACACTGAAGCTTTCTTT. Translating gives CASSIGDTNTEAFF. The chain has TRBV19 and TRBJ1-1; no definite D call. The V end was cut by 3 bases, the J end by 1 base, with 9 bases between. Germline lookup yields CDR1 LNHDA and CDR2 SQIVND (reference sequence). The CDR3 loop spans 14 amino acids.

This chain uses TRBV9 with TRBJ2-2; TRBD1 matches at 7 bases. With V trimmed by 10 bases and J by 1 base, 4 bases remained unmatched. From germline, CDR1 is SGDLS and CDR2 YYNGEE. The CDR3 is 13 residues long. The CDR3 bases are TGTGCCTCCGGACAGGTGAACACCGGGGAGCTGTTTTTT. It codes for CASGQVNTGELFF.

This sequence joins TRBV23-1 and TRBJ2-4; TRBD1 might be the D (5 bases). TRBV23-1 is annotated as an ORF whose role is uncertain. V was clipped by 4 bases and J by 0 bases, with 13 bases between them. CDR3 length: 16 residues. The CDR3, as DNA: TGCGCCAGCAGTCCCCGCCCGACAGAAGCCAAAAACATTCAGTACTTC. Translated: CASSPRPTEAKNIQYF.

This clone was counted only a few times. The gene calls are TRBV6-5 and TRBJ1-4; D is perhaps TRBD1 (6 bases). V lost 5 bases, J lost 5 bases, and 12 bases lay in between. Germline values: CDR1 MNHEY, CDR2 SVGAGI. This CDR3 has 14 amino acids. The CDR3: CASSKRGGNEKLFF. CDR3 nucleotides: TGTGCCAGCAGTAAAAGGGGGGGGAATGAAAAACTGTTTTTT.

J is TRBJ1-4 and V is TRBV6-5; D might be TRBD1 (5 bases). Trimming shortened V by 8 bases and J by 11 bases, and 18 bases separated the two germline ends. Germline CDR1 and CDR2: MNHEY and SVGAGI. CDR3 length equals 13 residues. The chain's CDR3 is CASRPTGGRKLFF. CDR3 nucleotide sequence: TGTGCCAGCCGTCCTACCGGGGGGAGGAAACTGTTTTTT.

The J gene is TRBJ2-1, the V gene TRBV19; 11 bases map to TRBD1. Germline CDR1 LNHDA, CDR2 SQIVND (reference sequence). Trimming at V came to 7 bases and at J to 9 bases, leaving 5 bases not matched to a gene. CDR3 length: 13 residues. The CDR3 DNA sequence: TGTGCCAGTACGGGACAGGGGGTCACTGAGCAGTTCTTC. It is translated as CASTGQGVTEQFF.

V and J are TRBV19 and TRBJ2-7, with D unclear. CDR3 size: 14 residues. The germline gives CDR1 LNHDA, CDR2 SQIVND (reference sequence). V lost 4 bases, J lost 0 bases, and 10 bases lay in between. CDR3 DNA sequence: TGTGCCAGTAGTAGAGGAGCCAACTCCTACGAGCAGTACTTC. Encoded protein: CASSRGANSYEQYF.

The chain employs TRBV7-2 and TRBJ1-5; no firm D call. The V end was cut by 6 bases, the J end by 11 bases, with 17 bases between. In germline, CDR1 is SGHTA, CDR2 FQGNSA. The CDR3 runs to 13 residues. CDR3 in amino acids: CASSFSSQRAQHF. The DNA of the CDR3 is TGTGCCAGCAGTTTTTCCTCTCAAAGGGCCCAGCATTTT.

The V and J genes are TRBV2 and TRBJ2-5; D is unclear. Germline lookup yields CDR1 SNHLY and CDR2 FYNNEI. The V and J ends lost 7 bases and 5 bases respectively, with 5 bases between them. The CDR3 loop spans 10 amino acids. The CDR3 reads CASKRETQYF. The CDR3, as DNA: TGTGCCAGCAAAAGGGAGACCCAGTACTTC.

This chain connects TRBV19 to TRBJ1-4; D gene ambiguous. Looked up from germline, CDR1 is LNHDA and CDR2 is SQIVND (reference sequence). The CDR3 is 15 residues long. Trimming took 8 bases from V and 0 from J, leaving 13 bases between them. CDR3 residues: CASLPHTPTNEKLFF. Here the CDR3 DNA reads TGTGCCAGTCTACCTCACACCCCAACTAATGAAAAACTGTTTTTT.

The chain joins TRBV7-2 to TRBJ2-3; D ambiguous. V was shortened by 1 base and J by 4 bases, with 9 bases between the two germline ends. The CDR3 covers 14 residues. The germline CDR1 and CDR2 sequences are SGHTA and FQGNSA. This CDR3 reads CASSLDPGPDTQYF. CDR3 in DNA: TGTGCCAGCAGCTTAGATCCTGGGCCAGATACGCAGTATTTT.